This entry lists 9 T cell receptor beta chains sequenced from one sample in a study of blood T cell repertoires in COVID-19. Clones were sequenced by immunoSEQ multiplex PCR, and TCRdb holds only the in-frame ones, with some missing. The sample gives around 99,000 clones, around 78% of which show up once; 15% to 20% is in the top ten. The sample consisted of peripheral blood. These receptors originate from a woman in her sixties or seventies with acute or convalescent COVID-19.

This clone is a singleton in its sample. V gene TRBV3-1 (or the pseudogene TRBV3-2) combines with J gene TRBJ2-7, with 11 nucleotides matching TRBD2. CDR1 and CDR2 (germline): LGHDT, YNNKEL (reference sequence). Germline trimming cut 5 bases from V and 5 bases from J; bases unmatched to any gene: 11. This CDR3 comprises 16 residues. The CDR3 bases are TGTGCCAGCAGCAGTCGGGGGGGGACTAGCGGCCACGAGCAGTACTTC. Residues: CASSSRGGTSGHEQYF.

This clone was recorded once. This rearrangement joins TRBV18 to TRBJ1-2; D is unresolved. This CDR3 comprises 13 residues. V was clipped by 3 bases and J by 5 bases, with 10 bases between them. Germline loops: CDR1 KGHSH, CDR2 LQKENI. CDR3 protein: CASSPESGYGYTF. DNA of the CDR3: TGTGCCAGCTCACCTGAGAGTGGTTATGGCTACACCTTC.

This clone was counted a few times. The chain joins TRBV5-4 to TRBJ2-7; 7 bases align to TRBD1. Per germline, CDR1 SGHNT and CDR2 YYREEE (reference sequence). This CDR3 is built from 16 residues. V gave up 4 bases and J gave up 4 bases; unmatched junction bases: 14. The CDR3 nucleotides are TGTGCCAGCAGCCCGGATCTTGACAGGGCCCTTTACGAGCAGTACTTC. This gives the protein CASSPDLDRALYEQYF.

The chain carries TRBV29-1 and TRBJ2-3; 12 nucleotides line up with TRBD2. V shed 6 bases, J shed 0 bases, and the junction held 1 base outside the gene matches. The germline V gene encodes CDR1 SQVTM and CDR2 ANQGSEA. CDR3 size: 14 residues. CDR3 sequence: CSVTSGGSTDTQYF. The CDR3 DNA reads TGCAGCGTCACTAGCGGGGGGAGCACAGATACGCAGTATTTT.

This rearrangement joins TRBV7-9 to TRBJ1-5; tentative D call: TRBD1 (5 bases). Trimming shortened V by 5 bases and J by 4 bases, and 12 bases separated the two germline ends. Germline lookup yields CDR1 SEHNR and CDR2 FQNEAQ (reference sequence). The CDR3 is made up of 14 amino acids. The CDR3 DNA is TGTGCCAGCAGCCTACAGACAGAGAATCAGCCCCAGCATTTT. This translates into CASSLQTENQPQHF.

This clone was recorded a few times. The chain combines TRBV19 with TRBJ1-2; 8 nucleotides match TRBD1. The V and J ends lost 10 bases and 7 bases, in that order; junction bases with no gene match: 11. This CDR3 comprises 13 residues. From germline, CDR1 is LNHDA and CDR2 SQIVND (reference sequence). The CDR3 loop reads CATLRGPAVGYTF. CDR3 nucleotide sequence: TGTGCCACCCTCAGGGGGCCGGCTGTTGGCTACACCTTC.

The rearrangement joins TRBV5-1 to TRBJ2-7; the match to TRBD2 covers 11 bases. V trimming: 0 bases; J trimming: 7 bases; junction bases outside the gene matches: 3. The germline V gene has CDR1 SGHRS and CDR2 YFSETQ. The CDR3 spans 14 residues. The CDR3 DNA sequence: TGCGCCAGCAGCTTGGTAACTAGCGGGAGAGAGCAGTACTTC. Translating it yields CASSLVTSGREQYF.

This chain uses TRBV12-5 with TRBJ2-7; the D is unclear. The germline V gene has CDR1 LGHNT and CDR2 FRNRAP. Trimming removed 5 bases at V and 5 bases at J, with 10 bases between. The CDR3 consists of 12 residues. The CDR3 loop reads CASGILLDEQYF. Here the CDR3 DNA reads TGTGCTAGTGGTATCCTACTGGACGAGCAGTACTTC.

A single count supports this clone. The chain has TRBV24-1 and TRBJ2-4; 9 bases line up with TRBD1. Trimming took 3 bases from V and 5 from J; bases not matched to a gene: 7. CDR1 KGHDR and CDR2 SFDVKD come from the germline V gene. The CDR3 has 16 residues. The chain's CDR3 is CATSDNERQGENIQYF. DNA of the CDR3: TGTGCCACCAGTGATAACGAAAGACAGGGGGAAAACATTCAGTACTTC.